The next 2 T cell receptor beta chains were all read from a single sample in a study of cytotoxic CD8 clonotypes in ibrutinib-treated CLL. The table came from immunoSEQ multiplex PCR; TCRdb's copy has only in-frame clones and leaves some out. The profile shows about 160,000 clones, approximately 84% of them singletons. Specimen: PBMCs, collected after 24 months of ibrutinib treatment. The receptors come from a human donor with chronic lymphocytic leukemia.

The CDR3 sequence: CATSLDRQDYEQYF. The CDR3 DNA is TGTGCCACCTCTTTGGATAGACAGGACTACGAGCAGTACTTC. This sequence joins TRBV2 and TRBJ2-7, with TRBD1 as a possible D gene (6 bases). CDR1 is SNHLY, CDR2 FYNNEI, per germline. This CDR3 has 14 amino acids. The V and J ends lost 10 bases and 3 bases respectively, with 19 bases between them.

The chain has TRBV10-3 and TRBJ2-7; the D gene is possibly TRBD2 (5 bases). This CDR3 contains 14 residues. Looked up from germline, CDR1 is ENHRY and CDR2 is SYGVKD. With 2 bases removed from V and 5 bases from J, the gap between germline ends came to 13 bases. The DNA for the CDR3 is TGTGCCATCAGTGAGGAGGGTAGCCGTGACGAGCAGTACTTC. Encoded protein: CAISEEGSRDEQYF.